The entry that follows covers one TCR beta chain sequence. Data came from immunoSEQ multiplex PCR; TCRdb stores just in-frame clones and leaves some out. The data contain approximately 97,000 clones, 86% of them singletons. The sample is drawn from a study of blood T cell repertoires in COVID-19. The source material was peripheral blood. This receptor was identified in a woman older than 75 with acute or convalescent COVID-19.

CDR3: CASSERTEGYTF. The CDR3 DNA follows: TGTGCCAGCAGTGAAAGGACAGAGGGCTACACCTTC. This rearrangement joins TRBV6-1 to TRBJ1-2; D is perhaps TRBD1 (6 bases). Looked up from germline, CDR1 is MNHNS and CDR2 is SASEGT. The CDR3 has 12 amino acids. Trimming cost V 2 bases and J 8 bases, with 9 bases left between them.